This T cell receptor beta chain was captured by sequencing in a study of T cells in Graves' hyperthyroidism and ophthalmopathy. Germline assignment: CDR1 LGHDT and CDR2 YNNKEL (reference sequence). The V segment lost 6 bases and the J segment 4 bases; nucleotides outside the gene matches: 6. The CDR3 loop spans 15 amino acids. Amplification yielded TCR beta CDR3 regions, with RNA transcripts as the source. A set of HTBI primers served as the primers for a first-round RT-PCR of the TCR CDR3. TCRdb analysed the multiplex PCR reads with MiXCR anew, one entry per CDR3 protein. The sample includes more than 45,000 distinct CDR3 sequences, 40% to 55% of them seen just once. The cohort's ophthalmopathy patients, a group with duration under 3 months, had a Clinical Activity Score of at least 3 and a NOSPECS grade of at least 4. PBMCs were sourced from more than 9 ml fresh peripheral blood. This clonotype was observed once.

The sample was blood. The clonotype comes from a young woman with Graves' ophthalmopathy. The chain carries TRBV3-1 and TRBJ2-2; 9 positions match TRBD2. The CDR3 sequence: CASSQGLAVTGELFF. The CDR3 nucleotides are TGTGCCAGCAGTCAGGGACTAGCCGTCACCGGGGAGCTGTTTTTT.